The 5 T cell receptor beta chains below were found in one sample sequenced in a study of OX40 agonist ivuxolimab in advanced cancers. The method was immunoSEQ multiplex PCR; TCRdb's version includes in-frame clones alone and lacks a portion of them. This sample has 77,000 or so clones, with around nine tenths found just once. This sample comprised CD4+ or CD8+ T cells sorted from blood, obtained in a trial of the OX40 agonist ivuxolimab. Receptor source: an adult with an advanced solid tumor such as melanoma, head and neck, liver or kidney cancer.

V is TRBV27 and J is TRBJ2-3, with TRBD1 identical over 7 bases. The CDR3 sequence is 15 residues long. CDR1 and CDR2 (germline): MNHEY, SMNVEV (reference sequence). Losses at the gene ends were 1 base for V and 0 bases for J; bases not matched to a gene: 1. The CDR3: CASSLWGQSTDTQYF. CDR3 nucleotide sequence: TGTGCCAGCAGTTTATGGGGACAGAGCACAGATACGCAGTATTTT.

The V gene is TRBV28, the J gene TRBJ2-2; 9 nucleotides line up with TRBD1. The CDR3 has 17 residues. The V segment lost 7 bases and the J segment 7 bases; nucleotides outside the gene matches: 16. CDR1 and CDR2 from the germline V gene are MDHEN and SYDVKM. DNA of the CDR3: TGTGCCAGCACCGACGGATCACGGACAGGGGATGGCGGGGAGCTGTTTTTT. Translated, it gives CASTDGSRTGDGGELFF.

This clone occurred once. The DNA for the CDR3 is TGTGCCAGCAGTTTAGTCCCAGGGGCTAACAATCAGCCCCAGCATTTT. Translation gives CASSLVPGANNQPQHF. The rearrangement links TRBV27 to TRBJ1-5; D may be TRBD1 (6 bases). This CDR3 region has 16 residues. The V and J ends lost 2 bases and 3 bases respectively, with 14 bases between them. Germline loops: CDR1 MNHEY, CDR2 SMNVEV (reference sequence).

J is TRBJ2-7 and V is TRBV6-5, with D possibly matching TRBD2 (6 bases). Looked up from germline, CDR1 is MNHEY and CDR2 is SVGAGI. This CDR3 region has 14 residues. Trimming left V 3 bases short and J 2 bases short, with 11 bases between. CDR3 sequence reads: CASSYLPGAYEQYF. The CDR3 nucleotides read TGTGCCAGCAGTTATCTCCCGGGGGCCTACGAGCAGTACTTC.

This chain joins TRBV10-3 and TRBJ1-3; D is undetermined. Germline CDR1 reads ENHRY; CDR2 reads SYGVKD. V lost 9 bases to trimming and J lost 4 bases, with 19 bases between them. This CDR3 is built from 15 residues. The CDR3 spells CAIGEGSLSGNTIYF. The CDR3 DNA reads as TGTGCCATTGGGGAAGGGTCCCTCTCCGGAAACACCATATATTTT.